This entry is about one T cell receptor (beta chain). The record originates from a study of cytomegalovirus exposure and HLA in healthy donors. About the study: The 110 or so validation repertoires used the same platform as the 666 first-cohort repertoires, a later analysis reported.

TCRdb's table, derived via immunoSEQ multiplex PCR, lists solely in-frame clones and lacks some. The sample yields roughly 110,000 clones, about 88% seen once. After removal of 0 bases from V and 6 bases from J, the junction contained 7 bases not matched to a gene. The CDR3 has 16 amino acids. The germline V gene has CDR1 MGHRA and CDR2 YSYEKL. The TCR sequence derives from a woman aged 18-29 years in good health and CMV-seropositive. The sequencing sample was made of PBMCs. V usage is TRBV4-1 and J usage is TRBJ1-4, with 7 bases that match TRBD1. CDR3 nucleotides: TGCGCCAGCAGCCAAGAGCCCGAGGGGGCTTATGAAAAACTGTTTTTT. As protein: CASSQEPEGAYEKLFF.